The clone carrying this T cell receptor beta chain was found once. The antigen remains undetermined. Sequencing used immunoSEQ multiplex PCR; TCRdb keeps in-frame clones, though not all of them. The sample contains some 140,000 clones, approximately 86% of which appear only once. These data are taken from a study of cytomegalovirus exposure and HLA in healthy donors. Study-level findings and limits: The study listed approximately 160 cytomegalovirus-associated TCR beta chains.

The CDR3 is made up of 13 amino acids. In germline, CDR1 is MNHEY, CDR2 SMNVEV (reference sequence). Trimming stripped 5 bases from V and 7 bases from J, with 14 bases between. The sequence came from a human donor in good health. The V and J genes are TRBV27 and TRBJ1-1; the D is unclear. The sequenced sample consisted of PBMCs. The DNA of the CDR3 is TGTGCCAGCAGTGACCGACTGTATGATGAAGCTTTCTTT. Translated, it gives CASSDRLYDEAFF.